This T cell receptor beta chain is drawn from a study of regulatory T cells in long-lasting Graves disease (dated by TCRdb to the early 2020s). Regarding the research as a whole: Newly diagnosed Graves' disease patients had taken antithyroid drugs for less than 3 months. A total of around 35 samples underwent TCR sequencing, from about 13 patients with persistent Graves' disease and approximately 20 patients with newly diagnosed Graves' disease. Peripheral blood TCR sequencing and RNA sequencing compared persistent Graves' disease patients with newly diagnosed Graves' disease patients. The study was registered as a clinical trial and conducted in China. Results and caveats for the whole study, not just this receptor: Lower TCR Shannon entropy and fewer highly expanded clones were observed in persistent Graves' disease patients than in newly diagnosed patients, which suggested clonal expansion. As a limitation, the authors acknowledged that the small sample size may reduce accuracy. Persistent disease showed preferential use of TRBV28, TRBJ1-2 and TRBJ2-5, whereas newly diagnosed disease favored TRBV20-1 and TRBJ2-1. More public clonotypes were shared among persistent patients (roughly 2,700) than among newly diagnosed patients (roughly 1,000). Because the primary lesion, thyroid tissue, could not be accessed, the study looked at peripheral blood alone. Only the TCR beta chain was sequenced and analyzed.

The receptor library was made with multiplex PCR. The data were produced on an Illumina HiSeq 4000. TCR beta libraries were built with iRepertoire HTBI primers and Arm-PCR amplification of CDR3 regions. PCR products were gel purified before sequencing. On the study's bioinformatics: A total of 62 TRBV and some 13 TRBJ segments were identified across samples and were used for gene usage analysis of CDR3 amino acid clonotypes. COPE and FqMerger were used to merge the filtered high-quality paired reads into contigs. BLAST was used to align contigs to IMGT TRBV, TRBD and TRBJ reference genes, with CDR3 defined following IMGT. Any clonotype with a frequency above 0.1% was counted as a highly expanded clone. Repertoire diversity was measured by Shannon entropy, and V-J evenness by the Gini coefficient. A clonotype found in more than one individual was treated as public. Using fastp at Q25 and MiXCR, TCRdb reprocessed the public reads and kept productive beta chains. A single entry per CDR3 protein holds the most common genes and DNA from its merged rows. These V and J calls rely on TCRdb rather than the paper's analysis. Recorded for this sample are 200,000 to 250,000 distinct CDR3 sequences; approximately 20% of them occurred a single time. The ten largest clones represent about 20% of the sample.

Reading from cysteine to phenylalanine, the CDR3 counts 16 amino acids. The sequence is cut down to CDR3 DNA, 48 bases in frame from base 1. According to the germline V gene, CDR1 reads LGHNA and CDR2 reads YSLEER. V is reduced by 0 bases and J by 0 bases, leaving a spacing of 11 bases between them. For this clonotype: The clone's antigen remains unknown. Base quality data are lacking; no much larger clone is found one base away.

Interpreted using the paper, the time point label stands for: newly diagnosed GD, antithyroid drugs for less than 3 months. For both TCR sequencing and RNA sequencing, RNA was extracted from PBMCs using TRIzol. Graves' disease was diagnosed according to American Thyroid Association guidelines. Recruitment of patients was carried out at an endocrinology department in Xi'an, China. Each patient gave about 9.1 milliliters of peripheral blood, collected in an EDTA anticoagulant tube. Ficoll Paque Plus density gradient separation was used to isolate PBMCs, and no further T cell sorting was done. An Agilent 2100 Bioanalyzer and agarose gel were used to assess RNA quality, and a NanoDrop 2000 was used to measure RNA concentration.

This material consisted of peripheral blood mononuclear cells (PBMCs), taken at new diagnosis, from a patient treated with antithyroid drugs. The receptor was isolated from a female donor with Graves disease. The V and J segments used are TRBV4-3 and TRBJ2-5; no D gene call is confident. The CDR3 reads as follows: CASSQEARRYQETQYF. The DNA is TGCGCCAGCAGCCAAGAGGCGCGACGGTACCAAGAGACCCAGTACTTC.